This TCR beta chain appears in the sequencing data of a study of blood T cell repertoires in COVID-19. Whole-study context: Donors in the United States, Italy and Spain gave samples during acute or convalescent COVID-19. The analysed material was cDNA or gDNA that came from T cells, B-cell-depleted T cells, or PBMCs.

Original processing methods: Amplification with reference gene primers provided the estimates of nucleated cell counts. Assay used: immunoSEQ multiplex PCR; TCRdb lists only in-frame clones, some missing. V and J calls and clone size are copied from that table; D and trimming were computed from the DNA. The top ten hold approximately 3.5% of the sample, which has about 66,000 clones, roughly 90% seen once. Trimming removed 2 bases at V and 0 bases at J, with 8 bases between. The CDR3 is made up of 16 amino acids. The germline V gene encodes CDR1 LGHDT and CDR2 YNNKEL (reference sequence). The origin of this receptor is an older man with acute or convalescent COVID-19. This rearrangement joins TRBV3-1 (or the pseudogene TRBV3-2) to TRBJ2-6; D is unresolved. Material: peripheral blood. The CDR3 loop reads CASSQIESSGANVLTF. The CDR3 bases are TGTGCCAGCAGCCAAATCGAGAGCTCTGGGGCCAACGTCCTGACTTTC.